A selection of T cell receptor beta chains follows, all from one sample in a study of T cell repertoires in cytomegalovirus infection. MiXCR, applied by TCRdb to the reads, yields one record per CDR3 protein. The data show about 740,000 distinct CDR3 sequences, about 40% seen once. Sample: PBMCs. Receptors were obtained from a human donor in good health (CMV status not recorded). Some clones in this sample may be carry-over from other donors' samples. Both conserved end residues are trimmed from each CDR3. A clone size is listed for some rows: how often the clone was seen (once, few, many), or a class if it is expanded.

clone_size v_call cdr3_aa
NA TRBV19 ASSRDREGRVTQY
once TRBV5-1 ASSLETGLSSPLH
NA TRBV27 ASSLFPTGGVGELF
NA TRBV25-1 ASTPLDGPNEAF
many TRBV28 ASSFGDSYGYT
few TRBV7-2 ASSLGLAGGGAQY
NA TRBV28 ASSRLAGGPPAKNIQY
NA TRBV10-3 AISEGWESSNEQF
once TRBV28 ASIRTGDTEAF
few TRBV29-1 SVEDGQAVAAF
NA TRBV13 DSSLDNRQY
few TRBV19 ASSPGDGLNYGYT
NA TRBV5-4 ASSPDTVNEQF
many TRBV7-6 ASSPAPGASYEQY
NA TRBV4-1 ASSQDSVGQGHWENIQY
NA TRBV3-1 ASSQEYVGRDAGNEQY
NA TRBV11-3 ASSKRQGGSEQY
NA TRBV27 ASSLHGGSSGNTIY
few TRBV19 ASSNRGGTGELF
few TRBV5-5 ASSGGQGSLGANVLT
few TRBV11-3 ASSPTRGANVLT
few TRBV18 ASSPYGTSRYEQY
NA TRBV5-8 ASSLDRGSGYT
NA TRBV12-3/TRBV12-4 ASSRTSGILVGTQY
NA TRBV25-1 ASSDQDRGDGGYT
few TRBV20-1 SASRTGYGYT
NA TRBV4-2 ASSQDWGSGRARETQY
NA TRBV11-2 ASSSGQGGDTEAF
NA TRBV12-3/TRBV12-4 SSSDASVHTEAF
NA TRBV4-1 ASSLGPLTGYT
many TRBV7-8 ASSLVGRQLNTEAF
NA TRBV20-1 SARPESGRLYNEQF
few TRBV11-1 ASSSTASGRRPDTQY
many TRBV7-2 ASSSRGSGGYNEQF
few TRBV12-3/TRBV12-4 ASNARDYQPQH
NA TRBV6-1 ASSQGAPGWINTEAF
NA TRBV5-5 ASSMDRVSYNEQF
NA TRBV12-3/TRBV12-4 ASSPVGSRLNTEAF
many TRBV7-2 ASSWNRESEAF
few TRBV6-4 ASSEGTSGSEQY
few TRBV6-5 ASQSVERYRGLF
NA TRBV11-2 ASSPGTATRSSGNTIY
few TRBV6-1 ASRRRQGNTIY
NA TRBV5-1 ASSLNAGVNTEAF
NA TRBV11-2 ASSRHREGASYSIYEQY
many TRBV7-2 ASSRQGGTNQPQH
NA TRBV2 ASSRSGFGYEKLF
few TRBV5-5 ASSSGQGGNIQY
few TRBV18 ASSPRDRLDTDTQY
few TRBV9 ASSVATGPYEQY
NA TRBV7-9 ASRTSTSGAFQETQY
NA TRBV20-1 SARPRDSRNQPQH
NA TRBV7-6 ASSLDEETEAF
NA TRBV28 ASSQLSYEQY
few TRBV12-3/TRBV12-4 ASSPYRGTEAF